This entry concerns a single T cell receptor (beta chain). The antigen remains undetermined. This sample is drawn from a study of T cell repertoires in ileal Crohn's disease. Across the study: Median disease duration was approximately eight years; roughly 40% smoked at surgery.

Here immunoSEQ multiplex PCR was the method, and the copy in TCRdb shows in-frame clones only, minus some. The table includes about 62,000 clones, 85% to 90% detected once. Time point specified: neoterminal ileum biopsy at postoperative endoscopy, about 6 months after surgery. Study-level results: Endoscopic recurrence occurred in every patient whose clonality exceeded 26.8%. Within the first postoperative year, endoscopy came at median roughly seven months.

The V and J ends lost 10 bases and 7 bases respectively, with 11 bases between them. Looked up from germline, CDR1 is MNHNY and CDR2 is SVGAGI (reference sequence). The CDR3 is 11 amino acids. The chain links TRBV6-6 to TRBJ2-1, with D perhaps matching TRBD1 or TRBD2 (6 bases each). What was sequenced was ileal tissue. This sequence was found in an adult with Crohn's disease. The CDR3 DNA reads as TGTGCCACCAGGAGGGGGAATGAGCAGTTCTTC. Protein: CATRRGNEQFF.